These T cell receptor beta chains were read from a single sample in a study of cytomegalovirus exposure and HLA in healthy donors. Profiling relied on immunoSEQ multiplex PCR, and the TCRdb table lists in-frame clones only, not all of them. The sample records over 150,000 clones, roughly 86% being singletons. Sequencing input: PBMCs. The receptor source for this set is a woman under 30 in good health and CMV-seropositive. CDR3s include the opening cysteine and the closing phenylalanine or tryptophan. D genes are given only for firm matches. Rows give clone size only sometimes, using once, few, many, or a class for an expanded clone.

d_gene,abundance,j_gene,v_gene,CDR3nt,CDR3aa
NA,NA,TRBJ2-7,TRBV27,TGTGCCAGCAGTGATCCTAGAGGCGGTAGCTCCTACGAGCAGTACTTC,CASSDPRGGSSYEQYF
TRBD2,NA,TRBJ2-7,TRBV19,TGTGCCAGTAGCGGTGGAGGGACTAGCGCCGCCTACGAGCAGTACTTC,CASSGGGTSAAYEQYF
TRBD1,once,TRBJ2-6,TRBV6-5,TGTGCCAGCAGTAACAGGGGTCTCGGGGCCAACGTCCTGACTTTC,CASSNRGLGANVLTF
NA,NA,TRBJ1-1,TRBV5-6,TGTGCCACCTCACCTTACCGGGTCGGTATTGAAGCTTTCTTT,CATSPYRVGIEAFF
NA,NA,TRBJ1-2,TRBV19,TGTGCCAGTAGGTACAGCTCGAGCGGCTATGGCTACACCTTC,CASRYSSSGYGYTF
NA,NA,TRBJ2-1,TRBV7-8,TGTGCCAGCAGCTTAGCGGGAGTTAATGAGCAGTTCTTC,CASSLAGVNEQFF
TRBD2,NA,TRBJ2-1,TRBV9,TGTGCCAGCAGCGTAGGGGGACTAGCTCATGAGCAGTTCTTC,CASSVGGLAHEQFF
NA,NA,TRBJ2-3,TRBV4-1,TGCGCCAGCAGCCGGTACGGGAGCACAGATACGCAGTATTTT,CASSRYGSTDTQYF
TRBD2,NA,TRBJ2-7,TRBV4-2,TGTGCCAGCAGAGCGGGAGGCAGCTCCTACGAGCAGTACTTC,CASRAGGSSYEQYF
NA,NA,TRBJ2-1,TRBV11-3,TGTGCCAGCAGCAAATCCGGGACACCAGACAATGAGCAGTTCTTC,CASSKSGTPDNEQFF
TRBD1,NA,TRBJ1-5,TRBV19,TGTGCCAGTAGTATGCTGACAGGGGGCTATAGCAATCAGCCCCAGCATTTT,CASSMLTGGYSNQPQHF
NA,many,TRBJ2-2,TRBV29-1,TGCAGCGTGACCCTCAGGGGGGATGCCGGGGAGCTGTTTTTT,CSVTLRGDAGELFF
TRBD1,NA,TRBJ1-1,TRBV15,TGTGCCACCAGCGGGCTCGAGGAGCTGACAGGGATCCGCGCTGAAGCTTTCTTT,CATSGLEELTGIRAEAFF
NA,NA,TRBJ1-3,TRBV4-3,TGCGCCAGCAGCCAAGGTCTTTTAGCCTCTGGAAACACCATATATTTT,CASSQGLLASGNTIYF
TRBD2,NA,TRBJ2-5,TRBV4-1,TGCGCCAGCAGCCAAGTGGGTCTAGCGGAAGAGACCCAGTACTTC,CASSQVGLAEETQYF
NA,NA,TRBJ1-2,TRBV5-1,TGCGCCAGCAGCCTCTCTGGAGGGACCAACTATGGCTACACCTTC,CASSLSGGTNYGYTF
NA,NA,TRBJ1-1,TRBV28,TGTGCCAGCATCTTGATAATAGGGGTGAACACTGAAGCTTTCTTT,CASILIIGVNTEAFF
NA,NA,TRBJ2-2,TRBV2,TGTGCCAGCAGCGCCGGGACTCCCTACCCGACCGGGGAGCTGTTTTTT,CASSAGTPYPTGELFF
NA,NA,TRBJ2-7,TRBV7-3,TGTGCCAGCAGCTTAGATAGGGCCGCAGGGGAGCGAGGAGAGCAGTACTTC,CASSLDRAAGERGEQYF
TRBD1,NA,TRBJ2-3,TRBV15,TGTGCCACCAGCGAAAGACAGGGGGCAATAGATACGCAGTATTTT,CATSERQGAIDTQYF
TRBD1,NA,TRBJ2-5,TRBV7-8,TGTGCCAGCAGCCCCCGGGACAGGGGGCTTCGGGAGACCCAGTACTTC,CASSPRDRGLRETQYF
NA,NA,TRBJ2-7,TRBV6-5,TGTGCCAGCAGTTCTCCAGGGCTTGGCGAGCAGTACTTC,CASSSPGLGEQYF
NA,NA,TRBJ1-5,TRBV6-5,TGTGCCAGCAGTTACTTTACAGACAATCAGCCCCAGCATTTT,CASSYFTDNQPQHF
NA,NA,TRBJ2-7,TRBV18,TGTGCCAGCTCACCTAGCTCCTACGAGCAGTACTTC,CASSPSSYEQYF
TRBD2,NA,TRBJ2-3,TRBV13,TGTGCCAGCAGCTTAGAATTCGTGGCGGGAGCAGATACGCAGTATTTT,CASSLEFVAGADTQYF
NA,NA,TRBJ2-5,TRBV5-1,TGCGCCAGCAGCTTGTTGGATGGCAGGCAAGAGACCCAGTACTTC,CASSLLDGRQETQYF
NA,NA,TRBJ2-1,TRBV11-3,TGTGCCAGCAGCTCACCCAGGGGGGAGGAACAGCAGTTCTTC,CASSSPRGEEQQFF